The 4 T cell receptor beta chains presented below share a single source sample, sequenced in a study of Ad26.COV2.S vaccination and SARS-CoV-2 variants. The treatment is: 15 to 20 received Ad26.COV2.S at low or high dose, single or two shots; a few received placebo; per-sample allocation not given. Sample collection was performed on day 63 after the first vaccine or placebo injection. Some clones are missing from TCRdb's copy, which holds only in-frame ones; the method was immunoSEQ multiplex PCR. The table records hundreds of thousands of clones, about 89% of them present only once. Sequenced here: peripheral blood, sampled in a trial of Ad26.COV2.S vaccine versus placebo. All receptors come from a person aged 18-60 years who received the Ad26.COV2.S COVID-19 vaccine or a placebo.

In this sample, this clone turned up a few times. This chain links TRBV30 with TRBJ1-2; a possible D gene is TRBD1 (5 bases). In germline, CDR1 is GTSNPN, CDR2 SVGIG (reference sequence). Trimming removed 3 bases from V and 8 bases from J, with 25 bases in between. The CDR3 is made up of 16 amino acids. The CDR3 here is CAWSLMGLAEAQGYTF. The CDR3 bases are TGTGCCTGGAGCCTGATGGGGCTTGCCGAGGCACAAGGCTACACCTTC.

The chain recombines TRBV16 with TRBJ1-2; no definite D call. The germline gives CDR1 KGHSY, CDR2 FQNENV. The CDR3 covers 16 residues. V lost 4 bases and J lost 8, with 23 bases in between. The CDR3 DNA sequence: TGTGCCAGCAGCCGAAACCGGGGAGGCCGGGAGGAAGGCTACACCTTC. This encodes CASSRNRGGREEGYTF. The variable domain in full, completed from reference TRBV16 and TRBJ1-2, reads GEEVAQTPKHLVRGEGQKAKLYCAPIKGHSYVFWYQQVLKNEFKFLISFQNENVFDETGMPKERFSAKCLPNSPCSLEIQATKLEDSAVYFCASSRNRGGREEGYTFGSGTRLTVV.

The chain has TRBV2 and TRBJ1-5; D may be TRBD1 (6 bases). The CDR3 sequence is 15 residues long. Trimming cost V 1 base and J 4 bases, with 11 bases left between them. The germline V gene encodes CDR1 SNHLY and CDR2 FYNNEI. The CDR3 here is CASSEDGQRNQPQHF. The CDR3 DNA reads as TGTGCCAGCAGTGAAGACGGACAGAGAAATCAGCCCCAGCATTTT.

The chain combines TRBV5-1 with TRBJ1-4; no definite D call. V was clipped by 4 bases and J by 2 bases, with 6 bases between them. The germline gives CDR1 SGHRS, CDR2 YFSETQ. CDR3 length equals 13 residues. The CDR3 DNA reads as TGCGCCAGCAGCCAGGCGACTAATGAAAAACTGTTTTTT. It yields the protein CASSQATNEKLFF.